The text below deals with one T cell receptor (beta chain). Its antigen is not known. This sample was taken from a study of Ad26.COV2.S vaccination and SARS-CoV-2 variants. Treatment defined: approximately 18 received Ad26.COV2.S at low or high dose, single or two shots; a few received placebo; per-sample allocation not given. Day 63 after the first injection of vaccine or placebo was the sampling time. Clones were read by immunoSEQ multiplex PCR, and TCRdb kept only the in-frame ones, dropping some. This sample has about 420,000 clones, with approximately 87% found just once. Germline V gives CDR1 SQVTM, CDR2 ANQGSEA. V was pared by 7 bases and J by 3 bases, with 9 bases between. The CDR3 has 11 residues. Whole-study findings and limits: Marked by substantial breadth, spike-specific CD8+ and CD4+ T cell responses were reportedly seen after vaccination.

The source was peripheral blood, collected in a trial of Ad26.COV2.S vaccine versus placebo. This TCR was recovered from a person between 18 and 65 years old who received the Ad26.COV2.S COVID-19 vaccine or a placebo. The V and J genes are TRBV29-1 and TRBJ1-1; D gene unclear. CDR3 DNA: TGCAGCGGAACGGGGTACACTGAAGCTTTCTTT. Its translation: CSGTGYTEAFF.